This T cell receptor (beta chain) was recorded in a study of blood T cell repertoires in COVID-19. Study overall: Sources were T cells, B-cell-depleted T cells, or PBMCs; the material itself was cDNA or gDNA.

Sequencing used immunoSEQ multiplex PCR; TCRdb keeps in-frame clones, though not all of them. The sample carries hundreds of thousands of clones, roughly 85% recorded once. In germline, CDR1 is MGHRA, CDR2 YSYEKL. This CDR3 spans 14 amino acids. V shed 1 base and J 8 bases; nucleotides not matched to a gene: 7. Participants spanned ages roughly 18 to 90 years and resided in 20 to 30 US areas. Self-reported history from a screening survey and questionnaire set each donor's cohort. Shortly before study entry, within 2 weeks, exposed participants had met a COVID-19 case. This TCR derives from a man aged 35-49 years who had been exposed to COVID-19. The rearrangement uses TRBV4-1 and TRBJ1-2, with 7 bases fitting TRBD1. Sequenced sample: PBMCs or T cells enriched from blood (not recorded which). The CDR3 nucleotides are TGCGCCAGCAGCCAAGGCAGGGGGGCGGTAGGCTACACCTTC. Its protein product is CASSQGRGAVGYTF.